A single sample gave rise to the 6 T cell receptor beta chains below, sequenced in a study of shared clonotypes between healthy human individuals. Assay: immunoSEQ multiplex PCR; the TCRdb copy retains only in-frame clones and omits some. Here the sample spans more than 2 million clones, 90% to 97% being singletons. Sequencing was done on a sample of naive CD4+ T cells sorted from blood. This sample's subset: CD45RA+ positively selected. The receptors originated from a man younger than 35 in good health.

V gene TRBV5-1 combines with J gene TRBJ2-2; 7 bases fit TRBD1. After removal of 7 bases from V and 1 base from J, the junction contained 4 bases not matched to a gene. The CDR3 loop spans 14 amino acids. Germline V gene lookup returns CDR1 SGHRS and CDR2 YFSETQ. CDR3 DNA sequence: TGCGCCAGCCGGGACAGCTTGAACACCGGGGAGCTGTTTTTT. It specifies CASRDSLNTGELFF.

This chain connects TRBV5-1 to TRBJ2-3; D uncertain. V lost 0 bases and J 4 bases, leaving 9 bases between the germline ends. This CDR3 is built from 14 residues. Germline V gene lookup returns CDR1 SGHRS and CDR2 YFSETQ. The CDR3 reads CASSLAGLADTQYF. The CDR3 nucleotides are TGCGCCAGCAGCTTGGCCGGGTTGGCAGATACGCAGTATTTT.

The CDR3 region is CASSSGQVRIYTEAFF. The CDR3 bases are TGTGCCAGCAGCTCCGGACAGGTGAGGATATACACTGAAGCTTTCTTT. The rearrangement links TRBV7-9 to TRBJ1-1; 7 bases fit TRBD1. V shed 4 bases and J 3 bases; nucleotides not matched to a gene: 11. CDR1 and CDR2 (germline): SEHNR, FQNEAQ (reference sequence). The CDR3 sequence is 16 residues long.

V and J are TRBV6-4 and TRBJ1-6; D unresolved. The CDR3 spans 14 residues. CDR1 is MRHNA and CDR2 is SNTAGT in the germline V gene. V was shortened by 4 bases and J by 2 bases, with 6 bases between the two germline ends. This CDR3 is CASSVGPYNSPLHF. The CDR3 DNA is TGTGCCAGCAGTGTGGGTCCCTATAATTCACCCCTCCACTTT.

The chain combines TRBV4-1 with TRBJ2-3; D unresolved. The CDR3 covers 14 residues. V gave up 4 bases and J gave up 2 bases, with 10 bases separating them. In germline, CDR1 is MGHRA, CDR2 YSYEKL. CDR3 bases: TGCGCCAGCAGCCGTACTACCACCACAGATACGCAGTATTTT. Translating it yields CASSRTTTTDTQYF.

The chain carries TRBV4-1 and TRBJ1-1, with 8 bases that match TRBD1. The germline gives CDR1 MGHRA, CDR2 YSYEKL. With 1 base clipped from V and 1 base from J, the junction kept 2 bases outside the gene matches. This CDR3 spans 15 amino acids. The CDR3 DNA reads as TGCGCCAGCAGCCAAGGGACAGGGACGAACACTGAAGCTTTCTTT. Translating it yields CASSQGTGTNTEAFF.